Below, one TCR beta chain is given with its context. This entry comes from a study of cytomegalovirus exposure and HLA in healthy donors. This CDR3 is 16 amino acids long. Losses at the gene ends were 1 base for V and 2 bases for J; bases not matched to a gene: 8. Germline CDR1 reads LGHNA; CDR2 reads YNFKEQ. Researchers ran the PCR with 60 Vbeta and 13 Jbeta primers. Profiling relied on immunoSEQ multiplex PCR, and the TCRdb table lists in-frame clones only, not all of them. The sample yields approximately 180,000 clones, of which the top ten take up approximately 6.9%. Sequences were obtained from PBMCs. The J gene is TRBJ2-7, the V gene TRBV4-2; 7 bases are a match to TRBD1. The clonotype originates from a young man in good health and CMV-seronegative. The CDR3: CASSQAGQQPTYEQYF. The CDR3 DNA follows: TGTGCCAGCAGCCAAGCGGGACAGCAACCAACCTACGAGCAGTACTTC.